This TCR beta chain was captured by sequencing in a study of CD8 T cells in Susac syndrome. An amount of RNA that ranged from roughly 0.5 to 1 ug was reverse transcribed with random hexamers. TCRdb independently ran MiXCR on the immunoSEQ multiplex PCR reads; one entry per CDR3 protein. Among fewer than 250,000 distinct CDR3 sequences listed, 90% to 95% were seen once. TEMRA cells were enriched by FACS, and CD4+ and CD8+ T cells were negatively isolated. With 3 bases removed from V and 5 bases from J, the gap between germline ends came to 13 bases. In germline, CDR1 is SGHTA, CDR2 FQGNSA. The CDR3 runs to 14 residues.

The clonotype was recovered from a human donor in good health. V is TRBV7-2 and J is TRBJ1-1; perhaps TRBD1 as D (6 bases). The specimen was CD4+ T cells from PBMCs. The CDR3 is CASSLGGRGTEAFF. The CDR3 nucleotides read TGTGCCAGCAGCTTGGGGGGGCGCGGAACTGAAGCTTTCTTT.